One sample yielded the 10 T cell receptor beta chains listed below, sequenced in a study of T-cell memory formation after mild COVID-19. From the 5' RACE reads, TCRdb called clonotypes with MiXCR, one entry per CDR3 protein. The data hold fewer than 350,000 distinct CDR3 sequences, with about 16% observed a single time. Specimen: PBMCs or a T cell subset sorted from them (not recorded which). These receptors were collected from a man between 18 and 35 years old who had mild COVID-19 (a few samples of this study predate the infection). Cell type and time point are not known.

This clonotype was observed a handful of times. V usage is TRBV29-1 and J usage is TRBJ2-1; D call uncertain. The germline V gene encodes CDR1 SQVTM and CDR2 ANQGSEA. Trimming cost V 2 bases and J 9 bases, with 5 bases left between them. CDR3 length: 10 amino acids. As DNA, the CDR3 is TGCAGCGTTGAATGGGGTGAGCAGTTCTTC. Protein: CSVEWGEQFF.

The CDR3 loop is CASSQGQGSNQPQHF. The CDR3 DNA sequence: TGCGCCAGCAGCCAGGGACAGGGGAGCAATCAGCCCCAGCATTTT. V usage is TRBV4-3 and J usage is TRBJ1-5; 10 nucleotides align to TRBD1. CDR1 and CDR2 from the germline V gene are LGHNA and YSLEER. J was trimmed by 1 base and V by 3 bases; bases with no gene match: 0. There are 15 residues in the CDR3.

The rearrangement links TRBV27 to TRBJ2-2; TRBD2 aligns across 12 bases. Germline CDR1 MNHEY, CDR2 SMNVEV (reference sequence). There are 20 residues in the CDR3. V dropped 0 bases and J dropped 0; count of bases not matched to a gene: 8. The CDR3 DNA reads as TGTGCCAGCAGTTTATCTTTACCGGGACTAGCGGGCCCGAACACCGGGGAGCTGTTTTTT. Translation: CASSLSLPGLAGPNTGELFF.

This clonotype showed up just a few times. The genes are TRBV7-9 and TRBJ2-2; perhaps TRBD1 as D (5 bases). The CDR3 contains 15 residues. Germline lookup yields CDR1 SEHNR and CDR2 FQNEAQ (reference sequence). The V and J ends lost 5 bases and 0 bases respectively, with 10 bases between them. In DNA, the CDR3 is TGTGCCAGCAGCCGTGGGGCATCGAACACCGGGGAGCTGTTTTTT. This sequence encodes CASSRGASNTGELFF.

V gene TRBV10-3 combines with J gene TRBJ2-2; D remains unclear. V lost 3 bases, J lost 7 bases, and 9 bases lay in between. This CDR3 is built from 13 residues. CDR1 and CDR2 (germline): ENHRY, SYGVKD. The CDR3 spells CAISDWVGGELFF. CDR3 in DNA: TGTGCCATCAGTGATTGGGTTGGCGGGGAGCTGTTTTTT.

This clonotype was detected only a few times. The V gene is TRBV10-2, the J gene TRBJ2-5; D possibly corresponds to TRBD2 (6 bases). Germline V gives CDR1 WSHSY, CDR2 SAAADI. The CDR3 covers 13 residues. The ends were cut back, 6 bases at V and 7 bases at J, with 15 bases in the middle. In nucleotides, the CDR3 is TGCGCCAGCAGCCAAGGGACTTGGGGGACCCAGTACTTC. It encodes CASSQGTWGTQYF.

This chain connects TRBV4-1 to TRBJ2-6, with TRBD1 matching over 10 bases. The CDR3 is made up of 21 amino acids. Germline V gene lookup returns CDR1 MGHRA and CDR2 YSYEKL. Trimming at V came to 3 bases and at J to 1 base, leaving 15 bases not matched to a gene. The CDR3 loop is CASSHAIRAGTGESGANVLTF. The CDR3 DNA reads TGCGCCAGCAGCCACGCCATAAGAGCCGGGACAGGGGAGTCTGGGGCCAACGTCCTGACTTTC.

The V and J genes are TRBV20-1 and TRBJ1-1; D remains ambiguous. Germline V CDR1 and CDR2: DFQATT, SNEGSKA (reference sequence). V lost 6 bases and J lost 0, with 11 bases in between. The CDR3 has 13 residues. The CDR3 DNA follows: TGCAGTGCCTCGTTGACACTGAACACTGAAGCTTTCTTT. Translating gives CSASLTLNTEAFF.

This clonotype was seen only once. J is TRBJ2-7 and V is TRBV29-1; the match to TRBD1 covers 7 bases. There are 12 residues in the CDR3. With 7 bases clipped from V and 0 bases from J, the junction kept 3 bases outside the gene matches. CDR1 is SQVTM and CDR2 is ANQGSEA in the germline V gene. The CDR3 DNA is TGCAGCGCTGGGACAGACTCCTACGAGCAGTACTTC. Protein product: CSAGTDSYEQYF.

This clonotype was found a few times. V is TRBV2 and J is TRBJ2-1; 7 bases are shared with TRBD2. This CDR3 has 15 amino acids. Trimming removed 6 bases from V and 7 bases from J; junction bases left unmatched: 12. Germline-derived CDR1 and CDR2 are SNHLY and FYNNEI. The CDR3 region has the DNA TGTGCCAGCAGGGGGCTAGCGGCCCTAAGGAATGAGCAGTTCTTC. Translated: CASRGLAALRNEQFF.